This is a list of T cell receptor beta chains from one sample in a study of graft-versus-host responses after intestinal transplantation. Sequencing used immunoSEQ multiplex PCR; TCRdb keeps in-frame clones, though not all of them. The sample lists a few thousand clones, roughly a quarter occurring once. Material: alloreactive CD8+ T cells from a mixed lymphocyte reaction culture, obtained before intestinal transplant. The receptor source for this set is a human patient who received an intestinal transplant. The CDR3 runs from the conserved cysteine through the conserved F or W. A D gene is named only where the DNA matches it firmly. Clone size is shown for a subset of rows, as once, few, many or a class of expanded clone.

>TRBD2|-|TRBJ2-7|TRBV27
CASSPGTSGSMEQYF
TGTGCCAGCAGTCCGGGGACTAGCGGGAGTATGGAGCAGTACTTC
>TRBD2|many|TRBJ2-7|TRBV11-3
CASSVSWGGEQYF
TGTGCCAGCAGCGTGTCGTGGGGGGGGGAGCAGTACTTC
>-|few|TRBJ1-2|TRBV28
CASSLFGDTVYGYTF
TGTGCCAGCAGTTTATTCGGGGACACCGTCTATGGCTACACCTTC
>TRBD2|-|TRBJ2-1|TRBV6-1
CASSAYVGAGGNEQFF
TGTGCCAGCAGTGCTTATGTGGGGGCGGGAGGCAATGAGCAGTTCTTC
>-|-|TRBJ2-2|TRBV2
CASSELGEYTGELFF
TGTGCCAGCAGTGAGTTGGGGGAGTACACCGGGGAGCTGTTTTTT
>TRBD1|few|TRBJ2-1|TRBV6-5
CASSLWTGRNEQFF
TGTGCCAGCAGCCTTTGGACAGGGAGGAATGAGCAGTTCTTC
>-|once|TRBJ1-1|TRBV4-1
CASSPSGDTEAFF
TGTGCCAGCAGCCCCTCGGGCGACACTGAAGCTTTCTTT
>-|once|TRBJ2-1|TRBV7-3
CASSPTSQSSYNEQFF
TGTGCCAGCAGCCCCACATCACAGAGCTCCTACAATGAGCAGTTCTTC
>-|few|TRBJ2-7|TRBV4-1
CASSQGTGSSYEQYF
TGCGCCAGCAGCCAAGGAACTGGCAGCTCCTACGAGCAGTACTTC
>TRBD2|few|TRBJ2-1|TRBV11-2
CARRAGPSSYNEQFF
TGTGCCAGGAGAGCGGGACCGTCTTCCTACAATGAGCAGTTCTTC
>-|few|TRBJ2-7|TRBV19
CASSAGTHYEQYF
TGTGCCAGTAGTGCCGGGACCCACTACGAGCAGTACTTC
>TRBD2|few|TRBJ2-7|TRBV27
CASSLRGSWYEQYF
TGTGCCAGCAGTTTACGCGGGAGCTGGTACGAGCAGTACTTC
>TRBD2|few|TRBJ2-1|TRBV4-1
CASSQVDSGSNEQFF
TGCGCCAGCAGCCAAGTCGATAGCGGGAGTAATGAGCAGTTCTTC
>TRBD2|-|TRBJ2-7|TRBV9
CASSPLGREGLDEQYF
TGTGCCAGCAGCCCCCTTGGGCGGGAGGGCCTCGACGAGCAGTACTTC
>-|medium-sized|TRBJ2-1|TRBV27
CASSIADSYNEQFF
TGTGCCAGCAGTATAGCGGACTCCTACAATGAGCAGTTCTTC
>-|few|TRBJ1-2|TRBV5-8
CASSLDFSAPNYGYTF
TGTGCCAGCAGCTTGGATTTCTCCGCACCTAACTATGGCTACACCTTC
>TRBD1|-|TRBJ1-2|TRBV27
CASSPQGGDGYTF
TGTGCCAGCAGTCCCCAGGGGGGGGATGGCTACACCTTC
>-|-|TRBJ2-1|TRBV30
CAWSMGGNEQFF
TGTGCCTGGAGCATGGGCGGGAATGAGCAGTTCTTC
>-|-|TRBJ2-3|TRBV5-6
CASSFTDLGTQYF
TGTGCCAGCAGTTTCACAGACCTGGGTACGCAGTATTTT
>-|-|TRBJ2-7|TRBV27
CASSLGTGGREQYF
TGTGCCAGCAGTTTAGGTACTGGGGGTCGCGAGCAGTACTTC
>-|few|TRBJ1-5|TRBV6-9
CASSYGTYQPQHF
TGTGCCAGCAGTTACGGGACTTATCAGCCCCAGCATTTT
>TRBD2|-|TRBJ2-1|TRBV4-1
CASSQTEGGDEQFF
TGCGCCAGCAGCCAAACGGAGGGAGGGGATGAGCAGTTCTTC
>-|-|TRBJ2-7|TRBV6-6
CASGPGSTYEQYF
TGTGCCAGCGGTCCGGGCAGCACCTACGAGCAGTACTTC
>TRBD1|medium-sized|TRBJ2-7|TRBV15
CATSRDKGQGYEQYF
TGTGCCACCAGCAGAGATAAGGGACAGGGCTACGAGCAGTACTTC
>TRBD1|-|TRBJ2-2|TRBV27
CASNPDRVVTGELFF
TGTGCCAGCAACCCCGACAGGGTAGTTACCGGGGAGCTGTTTTTT
>TRBD2|-|TRBJ2-3|TRBV5-1
CASSPRTSGSGTDTQYF
TGCGCCAGCAGCCCCCGGACTAGCGGGAGCGGAACAGATACGCAGTATTTT
>-|-|TRBJ2-7|TRBV7-6
CASSPPDKYYEQYF
TGTGCCAGCAGCCCGCCCGACAAGTACTACGAGCAGTACTTC
>TRBD1|-|TRBJ2-5|TRBV11-2
CASSLVGTGGETQYF
TGTGCCAGCAGCTTAGTCGGGACAGGGGGAGAGACCCAGTACTTC
>-|few|TRBJ1-5|TRBV2
CASSEWGVSQPQHF
TGTGCCAGCAGTGAATGGGGGGTGAGCCAGCCCCAGCATTTT
>-|-|TRBJ2-1|TRBV4-1
CASSQALVVLNEQFF
TGCGCCAGCAGCCAAGCACTAGTAGTCCTTAATGAGCAGTTCTTC
>-|-|TRBJ1-1|TRBV6-6
CASKSGAAEAFF
TGTGCCAGCAAGTCAGGGGCAGCTGAAGCTTTCTTT
>-|once|TRBJ2-7|TRBV6-5
CASSYSTYHEQYF
TGTGCCAGCAGTTACTCGACATACCACGAGCAGTACTTC
>-|-|TRBJ2-1|TRBV7-8
CASSPLRPYNEQFF
TGTGCCAGCAGCCCCCTCCGGCCCTACAATGAGCAGTTCTTC
>TRBD2|few|TRBJ2-1|TRBV30
CAWMALAGPYNEQFF
TGTGCCTGGATGGCCCTAGCGGGACCCTACAATGAGCAGTTCTTC
>TRBD2|-|TRBJ2-5|TRBV7-9
CASSDVAGGQETQYF
TGTGCCAGCAGCGATGTAGCGGGAGGTCAAGAGACCCAGTACTTC
>TRBD2|few|TRBJ2-1|TRBV6-7
CASSYSSGTEQFF
TGTGCCAGCAGTTACTCTAGCGGGACTGAGCAGTTCTTC
>-|medium-sized|TRBJ2-7|TRBV6-5
CASSYGLTYEQYF
TGTGCCAGCAGTTACGGACTTACCTACGAGCAGTACTTC
>-|medium-sized|TRBJ2-7|TRBV10-3
CAISGPQGRYEQYF
TGTGCCATCAGTGGCCCTCAGGGGAGGTACGAGCAGTACTTC
>-|-|TRBJ2-7|TRBV5-1
CASSLSGYAWEQYF
TGCGCCAGCAGCTTGAGCGGCTACGCTTGGGAGCAGTACTTC
>TRBD1|-|TRBJ2-7|TRBV4-1
CASSPGQGNYEQYF
TGTGCCAGCAGCCCGGGACAGGGGAACTACGAGCAGTACTTC
>-|few|TRBJ2-7|TRBV4-1
CASSNDQGPGGVTYEQYF
TGCGCCAGCAGTAACGATCAGGGACCGGGCGGGGTAACCTACGAGCAGTACTTC
>-|-|TRBJ1-3|TRBV9
CASSVSGISGNTIYF
TGTGCCAGCAGCGTTTCGGGCATCTCTGGAAACACCATATATTTT
>-|-|TRBJ1-2|TRBV6-7
CASSQAPIDGYTF
TGTGCCAGCAGCCAAGCTCCGATAGATGGCTACACCTTC
>-|-|TRBJ2-3|TRBV6-6
CASSPTQLGDTQYF
TGTGCCAGCAGTCCCACCCAGCTTGGAGATACGCAGTATTTT
>-|-|TRBJ1-1|TRBV5-6
CASSYGDLKAFF
TGTGCCAGCAGCTATGGGGACCTTAAAGCTTTCTTT
>-|-|TRBJ2-4|TRBV4-1
CASSHGQLGENIQYF
TGCGCCAGCAGCCACGGACAGCTGGGGGAAAACATTCAGTACTTC
>TRBD2|few|TRBJ2-7|TRBV6-6
CASSYALAGSGEQYF
TGTGCCAGCAGTTACGCTCTAGCGGGGTCCGGCGAGCAGTACTTC
>TRBD2|-|TRBJ2-7|TRBV6-5
CASSLAALYEQYF
TGTGCCAGCAGCCTAGCGGCCCTCTACGAGCAGTACTTC
>-|-|TRBJ1-1|TRBV6-1
CASSIGENTEAFF
TGTGCCAGCAGTATTGGGGAAAACACTGAAGCTTTCTTT
>-|-|TRBJ2-1|TRBV11-3
CASSSPGRAGNEQFF
TGTGCCAGCAGCTCACCGGGCAGGGCAGGGAACGAGCAGTTCTTC
>TRBD2|-|TRBJ2-1|TRBV30
CSWCDTGLAGLDEQFF
TGTTCCTGGTGTGACACGGGACTAGCGGGGCTCGATGAGCAGTTCTTC
>-|few|TRBJ1-6|TRBV30
CAWSVQNVGIWIQGSPLHF
TGTGCCTGGAGTGTACAAAATGTCGGGATCTGGATTCAGGGGTCACCCCTCCACTTT
>-|-|TRBJ2-7|TRBV9
CASCVGLAGVDEQYF
TGTGCCAGCTGCGTAGGGCTAGCTGGAGTTGACGAGCAGTACTTC